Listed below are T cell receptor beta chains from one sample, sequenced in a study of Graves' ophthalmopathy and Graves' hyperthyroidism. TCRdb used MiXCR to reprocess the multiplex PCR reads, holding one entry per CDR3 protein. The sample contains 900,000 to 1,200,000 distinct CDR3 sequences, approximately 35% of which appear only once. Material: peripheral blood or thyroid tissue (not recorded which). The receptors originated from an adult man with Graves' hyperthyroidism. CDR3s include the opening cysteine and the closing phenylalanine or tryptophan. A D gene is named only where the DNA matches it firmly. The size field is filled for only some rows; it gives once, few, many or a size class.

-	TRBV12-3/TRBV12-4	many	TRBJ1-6	TGTGCCAGCAGTTTTAGGGCGGGGGGGAATTCACCCCTCCACTTT	CASSFRAGGNSPLHF
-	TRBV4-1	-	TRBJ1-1	TGCGCCTCACGGAGGGGAATGAGCACTGAAGCTTTCTTT	CASRRGMSTEAFF
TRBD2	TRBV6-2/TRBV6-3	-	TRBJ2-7	TGTGCCAGCAGGGGGACTAGCGGGAGAAAGTCCTACGAGCAGTACTTC	CASRGTSGRKSYEQYF
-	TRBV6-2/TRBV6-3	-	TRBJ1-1	TGTGCCAGCAGCCACCCATCCAGGCGGGGTATCGCTTTCTTT	CASSHPSRRGIAFF
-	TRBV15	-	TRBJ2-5	TGTGCCACCAGCAGAGCGGGAGAGGGGGTTGGAGAGACCCAGTACTTC	CATSRAGEGVGETQYF
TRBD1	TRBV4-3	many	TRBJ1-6	TGCGCCAGCAGCCGGGACAGGGGCTCGTATAATTCACCCCTCCACTTT	CASSRDRGSYNSPLHF
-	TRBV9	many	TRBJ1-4	TGTGCCAGCAGCGCAGGGGAGGAAAAACTGTTTTTT	CASSAGEEKLFF
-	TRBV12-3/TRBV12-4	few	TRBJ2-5	TGTGCCAGCAGCTTCGGACTAACCTTACTAGAGACCCAGTACTTC	CASSFGLTLLETQYF
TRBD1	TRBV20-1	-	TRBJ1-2	TGCAGTGCCCCACAGGGGTTCTATGGCTACACCTTC	CSAPQGFYGYTF
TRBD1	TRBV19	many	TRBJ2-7	TGTGCCAGTAGTACAACCGGGACAGGGAGCTACGAGCAGTACTTC	CASSTTGTGSYEQYF
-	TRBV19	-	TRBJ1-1	TGTGCCAGCCAGGACAGCTTGAACACTGAAGCTTTCTTT	CASQDSLNTEAFF
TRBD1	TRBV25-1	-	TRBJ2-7	TGTGCCAGCAGTGCTAGGGACAGGGGTAGGGACACCTCCTACGAGCAGTACTTC	CASSARDRGRDTSYEQYF
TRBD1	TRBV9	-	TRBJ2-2	TGTGCCAGCAGCGTTGACCTCGCCGGGACAGTAAACACCGGGGAGCTGTTTTTT	CASSVDLAGTVNTGELFF
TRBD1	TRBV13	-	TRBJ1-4	TGTGCCAGCAGCATACGACAGGGGACCAATGAAAAACTGTTTTTT	CASSIRQGTNEKLFF
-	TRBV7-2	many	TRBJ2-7	TGTGCCAGCAGCTCCCCCCGGACACCGTACGAGCAGTACTTC	CASSSPRTPYEQYF
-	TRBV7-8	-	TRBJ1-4	TGTGCCTGGAGTAGGGGCGGGGATATCGGAAAACTGTTTTTT	CAWSRGGDIGKLFF
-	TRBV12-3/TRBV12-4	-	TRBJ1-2	TGTGCCAGCAGGACGGGACAACAGGGTGGAGGCTACACCTTC	CASRTGQQGGGYTF
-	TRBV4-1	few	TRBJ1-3	TGCGCCAGCAGCCAAGAGAGGGGGACTGGAAACACCATATATTTT	CASSQERGTGNTIYF
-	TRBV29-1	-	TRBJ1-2	TGCAGCGTTTACGGGGAGTACTATGGCTACACCTTC	CSVYGEYYGYTF
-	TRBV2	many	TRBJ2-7	TGTGCCAGCAGGCTCCACTCCCCTCCCTTAGACGAGCAGTACTTC	CASRLHSPPLDEQYF
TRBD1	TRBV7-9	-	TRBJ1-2	TGTGCCAGCAGCTCCACCACCGGGACAGACTATGGCTACACCTTC	CASSSTTGTDYGYTF
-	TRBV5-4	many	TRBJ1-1	TGTGCCAGCAGCTTGCAGAAAAGGGACACTGAAGCTTTCTTT	CASSLQKRDTEAFF
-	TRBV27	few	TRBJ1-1	TGTGCCAGCGGGGAGACATCAGAAGCTTTCTTT	CASGETSEAFF
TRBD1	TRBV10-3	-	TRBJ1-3	TGTGCCATCAGTGAAGGGGGCGCGGGCTACACCATATATTTT	CAISEGGAGYTIYF
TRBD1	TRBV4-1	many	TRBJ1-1	TGCGCCAGCAGCCAGGACAGGGGGGAGGCTTTCTTT	CASSQDRGEAFF
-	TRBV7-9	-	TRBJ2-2	TGTGCCAGCAGCAATCAAAGCGACAGGGAGGGCACCGGGGAGCTGTTTTTT	CASSNQSDREGTGELFF